This T cell receptor beta chain is drawn from a study of synovial regulatory T cells in juvenile arthritis. The CDR3 has 13 amino acids. No nucleotide data were recorded. Germline V gene data show CDR1 as ENHRY and CDR2 as SYGVKD. In regard to this clone: The antigen is unknown.

Libraries were prepared by immunoSEQ multiplex PCR; TCRdb keeps only in-frame clonotypes and omits some of them. Recorded here are fewer than 9,000 clones; the top ten clones represent under 2%. Study findings and constraints: iaTreg cells shared more CDR3 sequences with synovial Tregs than other blood Tregs did.

This TCR was sampled from a donor younger than 30 with juvenile idiopathic arthritis. The rearrangement joins TRBV10-3 to TRBJ1-2; TCRdb lists TRBD1, though no DNA is available to test this call. Sequences were obtained from Treg cells from blood. Regarding subset: remaining (HLA-DR-negative) circulating blood Treg cells. The CDR3 is CAISVEGGHGYTF.